This T cell receptor beta chain was found in a study of blood T cell repertoires in COVID-19 (dated by TCRdb to between 2020 and 2021). Some background on the complete study: Collaborator samples came from the United States, Italy and Spain and covered acute and convalescent phases of COVID-19. The material from the prospective study consisted of cDNA or gDNA derived from T cells, B-cell-depleted T cells, or PBMCs. Subjects who had been exposed to COVID-19, were actively infected with it, or had recovered from it provided the deeply sampled blood TCRbeta repertoires that made up the dataset. A freely available public database, intended as a resource for researchers studying the immune response to SARS-CoV-2, is where the repertoires were released. Samples were obtained from the ongoing ImmuneRACE study (first 160 participants) and from 1,254 subjects provided by 6 global collaborators. The sample metadata nearly always contained a de-identified subject ID, COVID-19 status, age in years and sex. Where available, HLA class I and class II types were taken from metadata supplied by the sample provider and were not determined by assay-based typing. Summary of the overall study and its limitations: How much clinical and demographic metadata was included differed by source and by participant, and the metadata was provided uncurated.

As encoded in the germline V gene (reference sequence), CDR1 is SEHNR while CDR2 is FQNEAQ. The CDR3 measures 12 amino acids from cysteine to phenylalanine. Here the CDR3 DNA is all that survives: 36 bases in frame from base 1. V and J are truncated by 2 bases and 3 bases respectively, leaving an intervening sequence of 5 bases. Comments on this clone: Its binding antigen is unknown. Qualities for individual bases were not recorded, and no much larger clone is one base off.

TCRbeta CDR3 regions were amplified from genomic DNA using the immunoSEQ Assay, a bias-controlled multiplex PCR. In the authors' own workflow: The number of nucleated cells in each sample was estimated from the amplification of reference gene primers within the assay. To quantify the absolute abundance of each unique TCRbeta CDR3 rearrangement, sequence reads were collapsed and filtered. For each sample, productive Simpson clonality was calculated by taking the square root of Simpson's diversity index across productive rearrangements. Entries here come from immuneACCESS through TCRdb and include only in-frame sequences with V and J called. Some clones fail to appear in such tables; in the studies checked, an unresolved V gene covers under half of the shortfall, and the cause of the remainder is unknown. V and J calls and clone size follow that table, whereas D and trimming were derived from the DNA. Here the sample has over 50,000 clones; under 90% occur a single time. Roughly 2.7% of the sample goes to the ten largest clones.

The collaborating institutions used their own protocols to collect whole blood in K2EDTA tubes. For TCRbeta analysis, collaborator samples were shipped as frozen whole blood, as isolated PBMCs, or as DNA extracted from either sample type. The specimen sequenced was peripheral blood. Rearrangement joined TRBV7-9 to TRBJ2-7, and perhaps TRBD1 as D gene, on 5 matching bases. The receptor was isolated from a man in his forties or fifties with acute or convalescent COVID-19. Here is the DNA: TGTGCCAGCAGCTTACAGGGCTACGAGCAGTACTTC. Translated, this gives CASSLQGYEQYF.